These 23 T cell receptor beta chains originate from one sample sequenced in a study of blood T cells in healthy people across ages. A J-beta primer mix and a sample-barcoded 5' primer were used in a second PCR of roughly 6 to 12 cycles. MiXCR, applied by TCRdb to the 5' RACE reads, yields one record per CDR3 protein. The sample yields 550,000 to 650,000 distinct CDR3 sequences, 27% seen once. The data were also submitted as part of a second study, on T cells of mothers and their children.

The sample taken for sequencing was blood. These TCRs come from a boy between 2 and 15 years old in good health.

This clonotype was observed a handful of times. The junction shows a germline mismatch at one end, possibly a read error. The rearrangement joins TRBV7-9 to TRBJ2-1, with 10 bases matching TRBD2. The CDR3 is 15 residues long. Germline CDR1 is SEHNR and CDR2 is FQNEAQ (reference sequence). The CDR3: CASRLAGGPYNEQFF. The CDR3, as DNA: TGTGCCAGCAGATTAGCGGGGGGCCCCTACAATGAGCAGTTCTTC.

The V gene is TRBV12-3 or TRBV12-4, the J gene TRBJ1-1; D perhaps matches TRBD1 (6 bases). Trimming shortened V by 6 bases and J by 1 base, and 9 bases separated the two germline ends. The CDR3 covers 13 residues. The CDR3 DNA is TGTGCCAGCAGAAGGACAGCGAACACTGAAGCTTTCTTT. Translation gives CASRRTANTEAFF.

The rearrangement joins TRBV27 to TRBJ1-1; unclear D gene. CDR1 is MNHEY, CDR2 SMNVEV, per germline (reference sequence). The CDR3 runs 13 residues. Trimming took 8 bases from V and 5 from J, leaving 15 bases between them. CDR3 nucleotides: TGTGCCAGCCCTCCCGGCGGGAGTACTGAAGCTTTCTTT. As protein: CASPPGGSTEAFF.

This chain joins TRBV7-9 and TRBJ1-6; TRBD1 might be the D (5 bases). The CDR3 sequence is 12 residues long. The germline V gene has CDR1 SEHNR and CDR2 FQNEAQ (reference sequence). Trimming shortened V by 4 bases and J by 14 bases, and 12 bases separated the two germline ends. The CDR3 region is CASSSGQGSLHF. CDR3 nucleotides: TGTGCCAGCAGCTCCGGGCAGGGCTCCCTCCACTTT.

This clonotype turned up a few times. V and J are TRBV3-1 and TRBJ1-5; D remains unclear. This CDR3 spans 16 amino acids. V was cut by 5 bases and J by 0 bases, with 14 bases left in between. Germline V CDR1 and CDR2: LGHDT, YNNKEL (reference sequence). The CDR3 is CASSVTPLGSNQPQHF. The CDR3 coding sequence is TGTGCCAGCAGCGTGACACCTCTCGGTAGCAATCAGCCCCAGCATTTT.

The chain employs TRBV9 and TRBJ1-2; no reliable D call. CDR1 and CDR2 from the germline V gene are SGDLS and YYNGEE. V was pared by 3 bases and J by 5 bases, with 11 bases between. The CDR3 has 13 residues. CDR3 in DNA: TGTGCCAGCAGCGCTCCAGAGAGATATGGCTACACCTTC. Its protein is CASSAPERYGYTF.

As to this clonotype: No conserved phenylalanine or tryptophan ends this CDR3, so it is likely a read error. The chain recombines TRBV7-2 with TRBJ2-1; D gene uncertain. The CDR3 runs to 14 residues. Germline V gives CDR1 SGHTA, CDR2 FQGNSA. Trimming took 5 bases from V and 0 from J, leaving 8 bases between them. The DNA of the CDR3 is TGTGCCAGCAGCACGGACGGCTCCTACAATGAGCAGTTCTGC. It encodes CASSTDGSYNEQFC.

The chain carries TRBV19 and TRBJ1-1, with D maybe TRBD1 (6 bases). Germline V gene data show CDR1 as LNHDA and CDR2 as SQIVND (reference sequence). The CDR3 length is 16 residues. V lost 4 bases and J 0 bases, leaving 15 bases between the germline ends. CDR3 loop: CASSRGGGLMNTEAFF. The CDR3, as DNA: TGTGCCAGTAGTAGGGGAGGGGGATTGATGAACACTGAAGCTTTCTTT.

V is TRBV28 and J is TRBJ2-4; no clear D gene. In germline, CDR1 is MDHEN, CDR2 SYDVKM. The CDR3 is made up of 15 amino acids. Trimming pared 8 bases from V and 0 bases from J, leaving 14 bases between. The CDR3: CASGQNDVAKNIQYF. DNA for the CDR3: TGTGCCAGCGGCCAGAACGACGTAGCCAAAAACATTCAGTACTTC.

This chain joins TRBV6-5 and TRBJ2-1; TRBD2 matches at 9 bases. CDR1 and CDR2 from the germline V gene are MNHEY and SVGAGI. The J segment lost 0 bases and the V segment lost 8 bases, leaving 2 bases of the junction unmatched. This CDR3 has 14 residues. The CDR3 nucleotides read TGTGCCAGCTGTAGCGGGAGCTCCTACAATGAGCAGTTCTTC. It translates to CASCSGSSYNEQFF.

This clonotype was seen only a few times. This chain links TRBV6-2 or TRBV6-3 with TRBJ2-7; D assignment may be TRBD1 or TRBD2 (6 bases each). The closer fit of TRBJ2-1 to the DNA end suggests the J call may be wrong. The CDR3 runs 13 residues. Germline CDR1 MNHEY, CDR2 SVGEGT. For the CDR3, the DNA is TGTGCCAGCAGTTACTCGGGGGGCTATGAGCAGTTCTTC. Its translation: CASSYSGGYEQFF.

The gene calls are TRBV7-9 and TRBJ2-3, with D perhaps being TRBD1 or TRBD2 (5 bases each). The germline CDR1 and CDR2 sequences are SEHNR and FQNEAQ (reference sequence). The CDR3 sequence is 13 residues long. Trimming left V 3 bases short and J 3 bases short, with 7 bases between. CDR3 sequence (DNA): TGTGCCAGCAGCTTGGGGGAAACAGATACGCAGTATTTT. Its protein product is CASSLGETDTQYF.

This clonotype occurred a few times. The chain combines TRBV4-3 with TRBJ2-5; 9 positions match TRBD2. Judging by the DNA end, TRBJ2-7 fits better; the J call may be wrong. Germline V gene sequence: CDR1 LGHNA, CDR2 YSLEER. The CDR3 is 14 residues long. In DNA form, the CDR3 reads TGCGCCAGCAGCCAACTAGCGGGATCCCACGAGCAGTACTTC. It codes for CASSQLAGSHEQYF.

The chain couples TRBV6-2 or TRBV6-3 to TRBJ1-2, with TRBD1 as a possible D gene (5 bases). Trimming removed 4 bases from V and 5 bases from J, with 8 bases in between. Germline values: CDR1 MNHEY, CDR2 SVGEGT. The CDR3 length is 12 residues. The CDR3 coding sequence is TGTGCCAGCAGTTCGGGACTTTATGGCTACACCTTC. Its protein is CASSSGLYGYTF.

The chain links TRBV28 to TRBJ1-1; TRBD1 might be the D (6 bases). The V end was cut by 2 bases, the J end by 6 bases, with 10 bases between. The CDR3 loop spans 13 amino acids. The V gene's germline CDR1 is MDHEN and CDR2 SYDVKM. CDR3 residues: CASSLAQGPEAFF. The CDR3 DNA sequence: TGTGCCAGCAGTTTAGCCCAGGGGCCTGAAGCTTTCTTT. Looking up the rest from reference TRBV28 and TRBJ1-1 gives the full variable domain: DVKVTQSSRYLVKRTGEKVFLECVQDMDHENMFWYRQDPGLGLRLIYFSYDVKMKEKGDIPEGYSVSREKKERFSLILESASTNQTSMYLCASSLAQGPEAFFGQGTRLTVV.

The chain joins TRBV7-9 to TRBJ1-3, with D perhaps TRBD1 (5 bases). The length of the CDR3 is 15 residues. CDR1 and CDR2 (germline): SEHNR, FQNEAQ (reference sequence). The germline V and J ends were trimmed by 4 bases and 4 bases, with 14 bases remaining between them. CDR3 in DNA: TGTGCCAGCAGCTCGTCCAGGGACGGAGGAAACACCATATATTTT. Its translation: CASSSSRDGGNTIYF.

This chain joins TRBV2 and TRBJ2-5; D gene ambiguous. V was pared by 6 bases and J by 5 bases, with 19 bases between. Looked up from germline, CDR1 is SNHLY and CDR2 is FYNNEI. The CDR3 sequence is 15 residues long. CDR3 sequence (DNA): TGTGCCAGCAGCGCGAACCCCTTATTTGGGGAGACCCAGTACTTC. Translated: CASSANPLFGETQYF. The entire variable domain, with the rest obtained from reference TRBV2 and TRBJ2-5, is as follows: EPEVTQTPSHQVTQMGQEVILRCVPISNHLYFYWYRQILGQKVEFLVSFYNNEISEKSEIFDDQFSVERPDGSNFTLKIRSTKLEDSAMYFCASSANPLFGETQYFGPGTRLLVL.

This clonotype appeared a single time. The chain has TRBV7-9 and TRBJ1-3, with a possible D match to TRBD1 (5 bases). The V gene's germline CDR1 is SEHNR and CDR2 FQNEAQ (reference sequence). The V gene lost 3 bases and the J gene lost 4 bases, with 10 bases spanning the gap. The CDR3 is 14 amino acids. The CDR3 loop reads CASSFGGDGNTIYF. DNA for the CDR3: TGTGCCAGCAGCTTCGGAGGGGACGGAAACACCATATATTTT.

This clonotype showed up just a few times. The rearrangement links TRBV5-1 to TRBJ2-1, with 12 nucleotides matching TRBD2. The end of the DNA fits TRBJ2-5 better, so the J call may be wrong. Per the germline V gene, CDR1 is SGHRS and CDR2 is YFSETQ. The CDR3 is made up of 16 amino acids. CDR3 sequence (DNA): TGCGCCAGCAGCTTTGAGGGACTAGCGGGCCAAGAGACCCAGTACTTC. It translates to CASSFEGLAGQETQYF.

The chain joins TRBV12-3 or TRBV12-4 to TRBJ2-2, with 10 bases aligning to TRBD2. V shed 5 bases, J shed 1 base, and the junction held 4 bases outside the gene matches. The CDR3 runs 16 residues. The CDR3 protein is CASSTRLAGNTGELFF. CDR3 nucleotide sequence: TGTGCCAGCAGTACCCGACTAGCGGGGAACACCGGGGAGCTGTTTTTT.

This clonotype showed up just a few times. This chain joins TRBV7-2 and TRBJ2-1, with D perhaps matching TRBD2 (5 bases). Germline values: CDR1 SGHTA, CDR2 FQGNSA. The CDR3 loop spans 17 amino acids. V was cut by 1 base and J by 0 bases, with 13 bases left in between. CDR3 coding DNA: TGTGCCAGCAGCTTAGACCCAGCGGCTAGCTCCTACAATGAGCAGTTCTTC. Translating it yields CASSLDPAASSYNEQFF.

In regard to this clonotype: A clone one base away is much larger, so this may be a read error. The J gene is TRBJ2-5, the V gene TRBV2, with 7 bases aligning to TRBD2. Germline V gene sequence: CDR1 SNHLY, CDR2 FYNNEI. The CDR3 is 14 amino acids. The CDR3 reads CASSGGGMQESQYF. The DNA of the CDR3 is TGTGCCAGCAGTGGGGGGGGGATGCAAGAGTCCCAGTACTTC. The entire variable domain, with the rest obtained from reference TRBV2 and TRBJ2-5, is as follows: EPEVTQTPSHQVTQMGQEVILRCVPISNHLYFYWYRQILGQKVEFLVSFYNNEISEKSEIFDDQFSVERPDGSNFTLKIRSTKLEDSAMYFCASSGGGMQESQYFGPGTRLLVL.

Only a few counts were recorded for this clonotype. The rearrangement links TRBV12-3 or TRBV12-4 to TRBJ2-7; D not resolved. V dropped 0 bases and J dropped 4 bases, with 10 bases sitting between them. The CDR3 totals 14 residues. The DNA of the CDR3 is TGTGCCAGCAGTTTAGCAGGCTCTCAGTACGAGCAGTACTTC. Its translation: CASSLAGSQYEQYF.